Sequencing of this T cell receptor beta chain was carried out in a study of regulatory T cells in long-lasting Graves disease. Assembly of TCR beta libraries relied on iRepertoire HTBI primers together with Arm-PCR of CDR3 regions. Each CDR3 protein is one row after TCRdb ran MiXCR on the multiplex PCR reads. Found here are 440,000 or so distinct CDR3 sequences, 16% of them singletons; the top ten hold over 8.5%. Time point defined: newly diagnosed GD, antithyroid drugs for less than 3 months. Making the TCR library involved RNA that had been extracted from PBMCs. The CDR3 covers 12 residues. Trimming cost V 3 bases and J 6 bases, with 11 bases left between them. Germline loops: CDR1 DFQATT, CDR2 SNEGSKA (reference sequence). These same data were also listed under a study on T cells in Graves' hyperthyroidism and ophthalmopathy.

The sequencing used peripheral blood mononuclear cells (PBMCs), collected at new diagnosis, from a patient treated with antithyroid drugs. This sequence was found in a woman in her twenties or thirties with Graves disease. V usage is TRBV20-1 and J usage is TRBJ2-5; D uncertain. The CDR3 DNA sequence: TGCAGTGCTAGTATAGTCGGCCAGACCCAGTACTTC. Translating it yields CSASIVGQTQYF.